The T cell receptor (beta chain) under discussion was sequenced for a study of T cell responses to AZD1222 COVID-19 vaccine. Method: immunoSEQ multiplex PCR; TCRdb's copy keeps in-frame clones and lacks some. The table has over 85,000 clones, 90% to 95% seen once. A note on this clone: Its target is unknown.

This CDR3 has 14 residues. Trimming at V came to 9 bases and at J to 3 bases, leaving 8 bases not matched to a gene. Germline values: CDR1 SNHLY, CDR2 FYNNEI. Broader study findings: At 160-218 and 743-854, vaccine-associated CD4 TCRs were dominant, and they spanned spike. Only six people who got AZD1222 tested seropositive at baseline. Close to half of spike-specific TCRs reportedly recognize unmutated variant regions. The donors showed a predominance of white British ancestry and of females, with possible underestimation of clonal diversity.

The sample was peripheral blood, taken on day 0 of AZD1222 vaccination. The chain couples TRBV2 to TRBJ1-2; 9 nucleotides line up with TRBD1. The TCR sequence derives from an adult in good health. CDR3 protein: CASSEGQGHYGYTF. Here the CDR3 DNA reads TGTGCCAGTTCTGAGGGACAGGGTCACTATGGCTACACCTTC.